The clone carrying this T cell receptor (beta chain) occurred many times. Antigen unknown. Individual cDNA molecules received unique molecular identifiers. TCRdb ran MiXCR on the 5' RACE reads and lists one entry per CDR3 protein. This repertoire shows 40,000 or so distinct CDR3 sequences, around 5.8% found once; its top ten account for 4.4%. This sample is drawn from a study of early T cells in non-severe SARS-CoV-2 infection. Study background: Sequencing targeted bulk RNA from unsorted whole blood, leaving chains unpaired. Study conclusions and caveats: Missing private and CD4 specificities, VDJdb matching favored anti-spike CD8 responses.

Sequencing used whole blood, obtained at baseline. The clonotype originates from an adult who was a healthcare worker with PCR-confirmed SARS-CoV-2 infection or an uninfected control (not recorded which).

The CDR3 DNA is TGCGCCAGCAGCGGACGGGACAGGGCCTCTGGGGCCAACGTCCTGACTTTC. This codes for CASSGRDRASGANVLTF. V gene TRBV5-1 combines with J gene TRBJ2-6; 9 positions match TRBD1. This CDR3 is built from 17 residues. Germline V gene lookup returns CDR1 SGHRS and CDR2 YFSETQ. V was pared by 4 bases and J by 0 bases, with 5 bases of the junction left unmatched.